This T cell receptor beta chain was captured by sequencing in a study of blood T cell repertoires in COVID-19. At the level of the study: The study drew acute and convalescent COVID-19 samples from the United States, Italy and Spain. The cDNA or gDNA used as material had been derived from T cells, B-cell-depleted T cells, or PBMCs.

CDR1 and CDR2 from the germline V gene are LNHDA and SQIVND (reference sequence). CDR3 length: 17 residues. The junction had 18 bases not matched to a gene; V was cut back by 7 bases and J by 7 bases. Sequenced by immunoSEQ multiplex PCR; TCRdb stores in-frame clones only, minus some. The sample has about 360,000 clones; about 89% are singletons. Donors were grouped by their self-reported clinical history. The chain carries TRBV19 and TRBJ2-2; 7 nucleotides line up with TRBD1. The clonotype was recovered from a man between 40 and 49 years old in a cohort exposed to, infected with or recovered from COVID-19 (not recorded which). The sequenced sample consisted of PBMCs or T cells enriched from blood (not recorded which). The CDR3 here is CASTSSRRDRAGGELFF. The CDR3 coding sequence is TGTGCCAGTACCAGCAGCCGTCGCGACAGGGCGGGCGGGGAGCTGTTTTTT.